The 29 T cell receptor beta chains presented below share a single source sample, sequenced in a study of CD8+CD57+ T cells in acquired aplastic anemia. TCR beta VDJ and CDR3 profiles were obtained from a genomic DNA template. From the reads, TCRdb called clonotypes with MiXCR, one entry per CDR3 protein. The sample contains about 240,000 distinct CDR3 sequences, more than 45% of which appear only once. Patients selected for sequencing had displayed CD8+CD57+ cell expansion by flow cytometry. Sequenced: sorted CD4+, CD8+, or CD8+CD57+ T cells (not recorded which) from PBMCs. These receptors were taken from a human donor with aplastic anemia.

This clonotype was counted at least ten times. The V and J genes are TRBV29-1 and TRBJ1-1; the D is unclear. The V gene lost 0 bases and the J gene lost 3 bases, with 17 bases spanning the gap. Germline values: CDR1 SQVTM, CDR2 ANQGSEA. CDR3 length: 16 residues. The chain's CDR3 is CSVEEYPPGSDTEAFF. For the CDR3, the DNA is TGCAGCGTTGAAGAATACCCGCCAGGATCTGACACTGAAGCTTTCTTT.

This clonotype was observed many times. The V and J genes are TRBV5-1 and TRBJ2-6; no reliable D call. Trimming pared 1 base from V and 3 bases from J, leaving 11 bases between. The CDR3 consists of 16 residues. From germline, CDR1 is SGHRS and CDR2 YFSETQ. DNA for the CDR3: TGCGCCAGCAGCTTGAGTTGGGTTGGTGGGGCCAACGTCCTGACTTTC. Protein product: CASSLSWVGGANVLTF. Based on the CDR3 plus reference TRBV5-1 and TRBJ2-6, the full variable domain is KAGVTQTPRYLIKTRGQQVTLSCSPISGHRSVSWYQQTPGQGLQFLFEYFSETQRNKGNFPGRFSGRQFSNSRSEMNVSTLELGDSALYLCASSLSWVGGANVLTFGAGSRLTVL.

With respect to this clonotype: This may be a read error: a much more frequent sequence differs by one nucleotide. The chain has TRBV19 and TRBJ1-1, with D perhaps matching TRBD1 (6 bases). Germline-derived CDR1 and CDR2 are LNHDA and SQIVND (reference sequence). The CDR3 consists of 16 residues. The CDR3 DNA reads TGTGTCAGTACCGATTACTTGGACAGTCGGTTGGCTGAAGCTTTCTTT. Residues: CVSTDYLDSRLAEAFF.

Concerning this clonotype itself: A read error may be the cause here, since a much bigger clone is one base away. V and J are TRBV7-9 and TRBJ2-1; 13 nucleotides match TRBD2. Germline CDR1 and CDR2: SEHNR and FQNEAQ (reference sequence). CDR3 length equals 17 residues. In DNA, the CDR3 is TGTGCCAGCAGCTCGACTAGCGGGAGGACCATTTACAATGAGCAGTCCTTC. It specifies CASSSTSGRTIYNEQSF.

Many counts were recorded for this clonotype. The chain links TRBV9 to TRBJ2-7, with TRBD1 identical over 10 bases. With V trimmed by 3 bases and J by 3 bases, 3 bases remained unmatched. The CDR3 length is 14 residues. The germline V gene has CDR1 SGDLS and CDR2 YYNGEE. The CDR3 loop is CASSAGTGDYEQYF. As DNA, the CDR3 is TGTGCCAGCAGCGCCGGGACAGGGGACTACGAGCAGTACTTC.

There are many counts of this clonotype. The CDR3 sequence: CSARGGRDYEQYF. CDR3 nucleotides: TGCAGTGCTAGAGGGGGGCGAGACTACGAGCAGTACTTC. The chain combines TRBV20-1 with TRBJ2-7, with TRBD1 as a possible D gene (6 bases). The V gene lost 1 base and the J gene lost 3 bases, with 10 bases spanning the gap. The CDR3 totals 13 residues. Looked up from germline, CDR1 is DFQATT and CDR2 is SNEGSKA (reference sequence).

This rearrangement joins TRBV30 to TRBJ1-1; TRBD1 is a possible D gene (5 bases). Germline V lookup: CDR1 GTSNPN, CDR2 SVGIG (reference sequence). V gave up 3 bases and J gave up 4 bases, with 15 bases separating them. This CDR3 region has 14 residues. CDR3 protein: CAWRSPGRFTEAFF. The CDR3, as DNA: TGTGCCTGGAGGTCCCCGGGGCGCTTCACTGAAGCTTTCTTT.

The V gene is TRBV15, the J gene TRBJ2-1; 10 positions agree with TRBD2. The germline V gene has CDR1 LNHNV and CDR2 YYDKDF (reference sequence). The V segment lost 0 bases and the J segment 9 bases; nucleotides outside the gene matches: 11. This CDR3 contains 17 residues. The CDR3 DNA sequence: TGTGCCACCAGCAGAGATCTGTCTAGCGGGAGTTCGTCTGAGCAGTTCTTC. Protein: CATSRDLSSGSSSEQFF.

This sequence joins TRBV7-3 and TRBJ2-7; 7 nucleotides align to TRBD2. Germline assignment: CDR1 SGHTA and CDR2 FQGTGA. This CDR3 contains 17 residues. With V trimmed by 2 bases and J by 0 bases, 10 bases remained unmatched. The CDR3 DNA is TGTGCCAGCAGCTTAGAAAGTCTAGCGGTGAGCTCCTACGAGCAGTACTTC. Protein: CASSLESLAVSSYEQYF.

This clonotype was recorded at least ten times. The chain links TRBV29-1 to TRBJ1-2; a possible D gene is TRBD1 (5 bases). CDR1 and CDR2 from the germline V gene are SQVTM and ANQGSEA. The CDR3 has 12 amino acids. V lost 2 bases and J lost 2, with 6 bases in between. For the CDR3, the DNA is TGCAGCGTTGAACCAGGGAACTATGGCTACACCTTC. This codes for CSVEPGNYGYTF.

V gene TRBV20-1 combines with J gene TRBJ2-1; the match to TRBD2 covers 8 bases. CDR1 is DFQATT, CDR2 SNEGSKA, per germline (reference sequence). Germline trimming cut 5 bases from V and 6 bases from J; bases unmatched to any gene: 6. The CDR3 covers 13 residues. Here the CDR3 DNA reads TGCAGTGCTCGTTTCGGGACTAGCAATGAGCAGTTCTTC. This codes for CSARFGTSNEQFF.

The rearrangement joins TRBV5-1 to TRBJ2-7; no clear D. V lost 4 bases and J 7 bases, leaving 18 bases between the germline ends. Germline V lookup: CDR1 SGHRS, CDR2 YFSETQ. The CDR3 contains 14 residues. The CDR3, as DNA: TGCGCCAGCAGCCCAACTCCCTCCACGTTGGAGCAGTACTTC. Protein: CASSPTPSTLEQYF. Full variable domain (missing parts from reference TRBV5-1 and TRBJ2-7): KAGVTQTPRYLIKTRGQQVTLSCSPISGHRSVSWYQQTPGQGLQFLFEYFSETQRNKGNFPGRFSGRQFSNSRSEMNVSTLELGDSALYLCASSPTPSTLEQYFGPGTRLTVT.

The V gene is TRBV6-6, the J gene TRBJ1-2; the D gene is possibly TRBD1 (5 bases). The CDR3 spans 12 residues. Trimming took 2 bases from V and 8 from J, leaving 9 bases between them. Germline V gives CDR1 MNHNY, CDR2 SVGAGI (reference sequence). CDR3 protein: CASSYEGLGYTF. In nucleotides, the CDR3 is TGTGCCAGCAGTTACGAGGGACTAGGCTACACCTTC.

This clonotype occurred many times. The chain uses TRBV24-1 and TRBJ2-3; possibly TRBD2 for D (6 bases). Germline CDR1 is KGHDR and CDR2 is SFDVKD. Trimming shortened V by 4 bases and J by 2 bases, and 18 bases separated the two germline ends. The CDR3 length is 17 residues. The CDR3 nucleotides read TGTGCCACCAGTGAGGGGGGAGGAGGATTTCTCACAGATACGCAGTATTTT. Its translation: CATSEGGGGFLTDTQYF.

This clonotype was seen more than once but under ten times. V is TRBV15 and J is TRBJ2-3; 10 bases align to TRBD2. V lost 7 bases and J lost 11; bases outside the gene matches: 24. The germline V gene has CDR1 LNHNV and CDR2 YYDKDF (reference sequence). CDR3 size: 18 residues. CDR3: CATKGTSETRKEHNEQYF. DNA of the CDR3: TGTGCCACCAAAGGGACTAGCGAGACCCGAAAAGAGCACAATGAGCAGTATTTT.

About this clonotype: It is likely a read error, because the conserved phenylalanine at the end of the CDR3 is missing. The limits of the CDR3 on the DNA are not certain, so only TCRdb's listed CDR3 is given. The chain carries TRBV2 and TRBJ1-6; the D call in the table, TRBD1, was not verified against the DNA. Ends included, the CDR3 has 15 residues. Germline values: CDR1 SNHLY, CDR2 FYNNEI. The CDR3 loop reads CASCSQGTYNSPLNL.

This clonotype has ten or more counts. The chain combines TRBV5-1 with TRBJ1-1; D is ambiguous. The CDR3 is made up of 14 amino acids. The V and J ends lost 5 bases and 5 bases respectively, with 16 bases between them. CDR1 is SGHRS and CDR2 is YFSETQ in the germline V gene. The CDR3, as DNA: TGCGCCAGCAGGCTAGCGAGGGCTAGGACTGAAGCTTTCTTT. Its protein is CASRLARARTEAFF.

The chain uses TRBV19 and TRBJ1-1; D gene ambiguous. The length of the CDR3 is 13 residues. CDR1 and CDR2 (germline): LNHDA, SQIVND (reference sequence). V lost 1 base, J lost 6 bases, and 9 bases lay in between. The CDR3 spells CASSIGPEAEAFF. The DNA of the CDR3 is TGTGCCAGTAGTATAGGTCCCGAAGCTGAAGCTTTCTTT. The complete variable domain, with remaining parts taken from reference TRBV19 and TRBJ1-1, reads DGGITQSPKYLFRKEGQNVTLSCEQNLNHDAMYWYRQDPGQGLRLIYYSQIVNDFQKGDIAEGYSVSREKKESFPLTVTSAQKNPTAFYLCASSIGPEAEAFFGQGTRLTVV.

J is TRBJ2-3 and V is TRBV10-3; the D is unclear. This CDR3 comprises 16 residues. Germline CDR1 and CDR2: ENHRY and SYGVKD. V lost 2 bases and J lost 1, with 13 bases in between. The CDR3 DNA follows: TGTGCCATCAGTGAGCTAGTAAGCTCTCGCACAGATACGCAGTATTTT. Translation: CAISELVSSRTDTQYF.

Comments on this clonotype: A read error may be the cause here, since a much bigger clone is one base away. The V gene is TRBV5-1, the J gene TRBJ2-7; D not resolved. Germline V lookup: CDR1 SGHRS, CDR2 YFSETQ. The CDR3 sequence is 12 residues long. CDR3 coding DNA: TGCGCCGGCAGTTGGAACTCCTACGAGCAGTACTTC. Its translation is CAGSWNSYEQYF.

The V gene is TRBV10-3, the J gene TRBJ1-5; D gene uncertain. The length of the CDR3 is 12 residues. V was shortened by 10 bases and J by 11 bases, with 18 bases between the two germline ends. Germline CDR1 ENHRY, CDR2 SYGVKD. The DNA of the CDR3 is TGTGCCACACGGAATGTGCAAGAGACCCAGCATTTT. Its protein product is CATRNVQETQHF.

This clonotype was observed a handful of times. V gene TRBV27 combines with J gene TRBJ2-3, with D possibly being TRBD1 (6 bases). The V and J ends lost 4 bases and 4 bases respectively, with 15 bases between them. The CDR3 sequence is 15 residues long. Germline CDR1 reads MNHEY; CDR2 reads SMNVEV (reference sequence). The CDR3 bases are TGTGCCAGCAGTTCGCCAGGACAGATTCCAGATACGCAGTATTTT. Translating gives CASSSPGQIPDTQYF.

On this clonotype: The CDR3 does not close with the conserved phenylalanine or tryptophan, likely indicating a read error. This rearrangement joins TRBV29-1 to TRBJ2-2, with TRBD2 identical over 9 bases. CDR3 size: 13 residues. Germline V lookup: CDR1 SQVTM, CDR2 ANQGSEA. V gave up 6 bases and J gave up 8 bases; unmatched junction bases: 7. CDR3 in DNA: TGCAGCGTCCTAGCGGGAAAAACTGGGGAGCTGTTTTCT. Its protein is CSVLAGKTGELFS.

About this clonotype itself: With a much larger clone just one base away, this may be a read error. This chain joins TRBV5-4 and TRBJ2-6, with a weak D call TRBD1 (5 bases). The germline V gene encodes CDR1 SGHNT and CDR2 YYREEE (reference sequence). This CDR3 region has 15 residues. The CDR3 spells CASSFQVTGADVLTF. The CDR3 DNA reads as TGTGCCAGCAGCTTCCAGGTTACTGGGGCCGACGTCCTGACTTTC.

V is TRBV19 and J is TRBJ1-6, with 9 bases matching TRBD1. V lost 5 bases to trimming and J lost 5 bases; unmatched junction nucleotides: 4. The CDR3 contains 15 residues. From germline, CDR1 is LNHDA and CDR2 SQIVND (reference sequence). CDR3 region: CASSVWTGDNSPLHF. Written as DNA, the CDR3 is TGTGCCAGTAGTGTTTGGACAGGGGATAATTCACCCCTCCACTTT.

This clonotype was picked up many times. The chain has TRBV20-1 and TRBJ2-7; the match to TRBD1 covers 11 bases. This CDR3 is built from 14 residues. Germline trimming cut 6 bases from V and 1 base from J; bases unmatched to any gene: 5. CDR1 and CDR2 from the germline V gene are DFQATT and SNEGSKA (reference sequence). This chain's CDR3 is CSAKGQGGSYEQYF. Here the CDR3 DNA reads TGCAGTGCCAAGGGACAGGGGGGTTCCTACGAGCAGTACTTC.

CDR3 region: CSLGRLNTEAFF. The CDR3 DNA reads as TGCAGTTTGGGGAGGCTGAACACTGAAGCTTTCTTT. V usage is TRBV29-1 and J usage is TRBJ1-1, with D uncertain. Germline V gene lookup returns CDR1 SQVTM and CDR2 ANQGSEA. CDR3 length: 12 residues.

This clonotype occurred many times. The V call is TRBV12-3 or TRBV12-4, the J call TRBJ1-1; D is undetermined. Trimming shortened V by 6 bases and J by 4 bases, and 9 bases separated the two germline ends. The CDR3 is 12 amino acids. CDR3 DNA: TGTGCCAGCAGCTTATCTGGCACTGAAGCTTTCTTT. It specifies CASSLSGTEAFF.

V and J are TRBV6-6 and TRBJ1-1; the D is unclear. Trimming removed 0 bases at V and 0 bases at J, with 14 bases between. The germline CDR1 and CDR2 sequences are MNHNY and SVGAGI (reference sequence). The CDR3 loop spans 17 amino acids. The chain's CDR3 is CASSYSIRATLNTEAFF. The CDR3 DNA follows: TGTGCCAGCAGTTACTCGATCCGGGCTACCCTGAACACTGAAGCTTTCTTT.